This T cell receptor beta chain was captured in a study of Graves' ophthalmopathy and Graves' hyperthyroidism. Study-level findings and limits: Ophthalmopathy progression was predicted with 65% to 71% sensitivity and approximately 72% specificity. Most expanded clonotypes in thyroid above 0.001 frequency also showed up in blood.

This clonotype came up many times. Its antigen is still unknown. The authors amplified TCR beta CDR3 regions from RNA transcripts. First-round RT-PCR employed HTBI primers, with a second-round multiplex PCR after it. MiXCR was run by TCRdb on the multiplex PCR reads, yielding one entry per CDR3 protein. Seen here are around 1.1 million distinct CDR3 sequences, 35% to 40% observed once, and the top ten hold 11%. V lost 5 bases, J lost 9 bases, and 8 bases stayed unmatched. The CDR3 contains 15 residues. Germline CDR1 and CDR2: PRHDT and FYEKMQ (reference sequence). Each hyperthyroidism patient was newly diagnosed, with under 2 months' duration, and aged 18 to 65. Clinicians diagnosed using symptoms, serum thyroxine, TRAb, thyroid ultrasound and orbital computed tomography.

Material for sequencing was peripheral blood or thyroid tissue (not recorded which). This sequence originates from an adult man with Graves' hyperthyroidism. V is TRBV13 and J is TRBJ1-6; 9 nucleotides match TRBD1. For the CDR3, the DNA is TGTGCCAGCAGCGGGGCCGGGACAGGGATTTCACCCCTCCACTTT. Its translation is CASSGAGTGISPLHF.